These T cell receptor beta chains were read from a single sample in a study of persistence of HIV-infected CD4 T cells. Their antigens are not known. Using immunoSEQ multiplex PCR, the repertoire was profiled, and TCRdb retains in-frame clones only, with some absent. This table has about 25,000 clones, about 74% appearing once. The sequencing here drew on CD4+ T cells sorted from PBMCs after 18-hour stimulation, taken from a patient who received antiretroviral therapy. These receptor sequences come from an adult man with HIV who was CMV-seropositive. CDR3s include the opening cysteine and the closing phenylalanine or tryptophan. A D gene is named only where the DNA matches it firmly. The size entry is marked missing in some rows and otherwise reads once, few, many or a size class.

NA,TRBV5-1,TRBJ2-5,14,NA,TGCGCCAGCAGCTATGACAGTTTCCAAGAGACCCAGTACTTC,CASSYDSFQETQYF
NA,TRBV7-9,TRBJ2-3,16,NA,TGTGCCAGCAGCTTGTCGACCCTAACAATAACAGATACGCAGTATTTT,CASSLSTLTITDTQYF
NA,TRBV11-3,TRBJ2-1,15,NA,TGTGCCAGCAGCTTAGAGGCCGTGGGGTACAATGAGCAGTTCTTC,CASSLEAVGYNEQFF
TRBD1,TRBV2,TRBJ1-1,16,NA,TGTGCCAGCAGTGAAGCGACGACAGGGGGTGGCACTGAAGCTTTCTTT,CASSEATTGGGTEAFF
TRBD2,TRBV5-1,TRBJ2-3,16,NA,TGCGCCAGCAGCTGGCGGGGGGTTTCTAGCACAGATACGCAGTATTTT,CASSWRGVSSTDTQYF
NA,TRBV6-6,TRBJ1-6,15,NA,TGTGCCAGCAGTTACGAGCCAGGGTATAATTCACCCCTCCACTTT,CASSYEPGYNSPLHF
TRBD1,TRBV5-1,TRBJ1-6,14,NA,TGCGCCAGCAGCTTGGAGGGGGCTGTGGCACCCCTCCACTTT,CASSLEGAVAPLHF
NA,TRBV7-2,TRBJ2-7,14,medium-sized,TGTGCCAGCAGCTCCATTAGAGGATCCTACGAGCAGTACTTC,CASSSIRGSYEQYF
TRBD1,TRBV28,TRBJ1-4,15,NA,TGTGCCAGCAGTATCCCGGGACAGGGGAGTGAAAAACTGTTTTTT,CASSIPGQGSEKLFF
NA,TRBV19,TRBJ1-5,13,NA,TGTGCCAGTAGTATAGACAGGGAACAGCCCCAGCATTTT,CASSIDREQPQHF
NA,TRBV15,TRBJ2-1,14,NA,TGTGCCACCAGGGGGAGGGGGCCACACAATGAGCAGTTCTTC,CATRGRGPHNEQFF
NA,TRBV4-1,TRBJ2-4,13,NA,TGCGCCAGCAGCAGGGAGCTGAAAAACATTCAGTACTTC,CASSRELKNIQYF
TRBD1,TRBV13,TRBJ2-1,19,once,TGTGCCAGCAGCTTACCGAGGGGGACAGGGCGGTTGCCCTACAATGAGCAGTTCTTC,CASSLPRGTGRLPYNEQFF
NA,TRBV6-5,TRBJ2-7,14,NA,TGTGCCAGCCTCCCTCGGCCGGGGTACTACGAGCAGTACTTC,CASLPRPGYYEQYF
NA,TRBV6-2/TRBV6-3,TRBJ2-7,12,NA,TGTGCCAGCAGCCCCGGACAGCCCGAGCAGTACTTC,CASSPGQPEQYF
NA,TRBV5-1,TRBJ2-7,12,NA,TGCGCCAGCAGCTTGGTCCCCTACGAGCAGTACTTC,CASSLVPYEQYF
NA,TRBV19,TRBJ1-3,11,NA,TGTGCCGTTTCCTCTGGAAACACCATATATTTT,CAVSSGNTIYF
NA,TRBV25-1,TRBJ2-7,14,NA,TGTGCCAGCAGTGCAAACTACCCCCCGAGCGAGCAGTACTTC,CASSANYPPSEQYF
NA,TRBV2,TRBJ2-2,15,NA,TGTGCCAGCTCCGTTAACGGGGGGAACACCGGGGAGCTGTTTTTT,CASSVNGGNTGELFF
NA,TRBV24-1,TRBJ2-1,12,NA,TGTGCCACCAGTGAGGAGGGGGTGCAGCAGTTCTTC,CATSEEGVQQFF
TRBD1,TRBV18,TRBJ1-2,15,NA,TGTGCCAGCTCTGAAGGGACAGGGACAAACTATGGCTACACCTTC,CASSEGTGTNYGYTF
NA,TRBV28,TRBJ1-2,14,NA,TGTGCCAGCAGTGATGGGGCTAGGAACTATGGCTACACCTTC,CASSDGARNYGYTF
TRBD1,TRBV18,TRBJ2-7,14,few,TGTGCCAGCTCATCGAAGGGACAGTCCTACGAGCAGTACTTC,CASSSKGQSYEQYF
TRBD1,TRBV7-9,TRBJ2-1,17,NA,TGTGCCAGCAGCTTCGCAACCCTACAGGGGGAGAACAATGAGCAGTTCTTC,CASSFATLQGENNEQFF
NA,TRBV7-9,TRBJ1-1,13,NA,TGTGCCAGCAGCTTTTCTCTAGACACTGAAGCTTTCTTT,CASSFSLDTEAFF
NA,TRBV5-5,TRBJ2-3,16,NA,TGTGCCAGCACCCTAGACGGGGGGCCCGGCACAGATACGCAGTATTTT,CASTLDGGPGTDTQYF
TRBD1,TRBV9,TRBJ1-6,15,few,TGTGCCAGCAGCGGGGGGACAGGGTGGCGTTCACCCCTCCACTTT,CASSGGTGWRSPLHF
NA,TRBV7-6,TRBJ2-2,15,few,TGTGCCAGCAGCACAAGGACAGCGAACACCGGGGAGCTGTTTTTT,CASSTRTANTGELFF
NA,TRBV14,TRBJ2-4,16,NA,TGTGCCAGCAGCGCCCGCATACTGAACACCAAAAACATTCAGTACTTC,CASSARILNTKNIQYF
TRBD1,TRBV9,TRBJ2-7,17,NA,TGTGCCAGCACCCCAGGCCCACAGGGGTCTTACTGGGACGAGCAGTACTTC,CASTPGPQGSYWDEQYF
NA,TRBV6-5,TRBJ1-1,13,NA,TGTGCCATTTCGCAGAAGACGAACACTGAAGCTTTCTTT,CAISQKTNTEAFF
NA,TRBV4-1,TRBJ1-5,15,NA,TGCGCCAGCAGCCAAGGGGGGAATAGCAATCAGCCCCAGCATTTT,CASSQGGNSNQPQHF
TRBD1,TRBV6-1,TRBJ1-6,15,few,TGTGCCAGCAGTGAAGTGACAGGGGAGAATTCACCCCTCCACTTT,CASSEVTGENSPLHF
NA,TRBV24-1,TRBJ1-3,13,NA,TGTGCCACCAGTGAATCGACAGGAAACACCATATATTTT,CATSESTGNTIYF
TRBD2,TRBV12-5,TRBJ2-3,17,NA,TGTGCTAGTGGTTTGGCCGGACTAGCGGGGGGGCAGGGTACGCAGTATTTT,CASGLAGLAGGQGTQYF
TRBD1,TRBV6-5,TRBJ2-2,15,NA,TGTGCCAGCAGAATGGACAGGGCCAACACCGGGGAGCTGTTTTTT,CASRMDRANTGELFF
TRBD2,TRBV14,TRBJ2-2,16,NA,TGTGCCAATATACCAAGCGGGGGGTCTGAAACCGGGGAGCTGTTTTTT,CANIPSGGSETGELFF
NA,TRBV18,TRBJ2-3,13,NA,TGTGCCAGCTCACCACAGGGCCCAGATACGCAGTATTTT,CASSPQGPDTQYF
NA,TRBV7-2,TRBJ2-1,14,NA,TGTGCCAGCAGCTTAGGTGCGGTGGGGCGCCAAACGTTCTTC,CASSLGAVGRQTFF
TRBD2,TRBV5-5,TRBJ2-3,17,NA,TGTGCCAGCAGCTTGGCTCTTCCTAGCGGGGGCACAGATACGCAGTATTTT,CASSLALPSGGTDTQYF
NA,TRBV28,TRBJ2-3,11,NA,TGTGCCAGCAGTTTAGCGGATACGCAGTATTTT,CASSLADTQYF
NA,TRBV18,TRBJ1-6,14,NA,TGTGCCAGCTCCCCGGCGGAATATAATTCACCCCTCCACTTT,CASSPAEYNSPLHF
TRBD2,TRBV5-1,TRBJ2-1,16,few,TGCGCCAGCAGCTTAACCGGGACTAGCGGGGTCTATGAGCAGTTCTTC,CASSLTGTSGVYEQFF
TRBD2,TRBV9,TRBJ2-1,15,NA,TGTGCCAGCAGCGTGGCTAGCGGGGGGGACAATGAGCAGTTCTTC,CASSVASGGDNEQFF
NA,TRBV7-8,TRBJ2-7,17,few,TGTGCCAGCAGCTTAGCGTCGAGGGGGGCCTCCTCCTACGAGCAGTACTTC,CASSLASRGASSYEQYF
NA,TRBV3-1/TRBV3-2,TRBJ1-2,13,NA,TGTGCCAGCAGCCAAACCGCCAACTATGGCTACACCTTC,CASSQTANYGYTF
TRBD2,TRBV5-1,TRBJ2-2,16,NA,TGCGCCAGCAGCTTGCGTAGCGGGGTGGGCACCGGGGAGCTGTTTTTT,CASSLRSGVGTGELFF
NA,TRBV18,TRBJ1-6,15,NA,TGTGCCAGCTCACCAGAGAAGGGTGCAAATTCACCCCTCCACTTT,CASSPEKGANSPLHF
NA,TRBV7-2,TRBJ1-3,15,NA,TGTGCCAGCAGCTTATCGTCTAGCTCTGGAAACACCATATATTTT,CASSLSSSSGNTIYF
NA,TRBV5-1,TRBJ1-3,15,NA,TGCGCCAGCAGCTTGACAGCGTCTGGTGGAAACACCATATATTTT,CASSLTASGGNTIYF
TRBD2,TRBV3-1/TRBV3-2,TRBJ2-2,14,NA,TGTGCCAGCACCTCCCGGCTAGCGGGGGGGGAGCTGTTTTTT,CASTSRLAGGELFF
NA,TRBV21-1,TRBJ2-3,16,NA,TGTGCCAGCAGCCATCGGACAGGGGACTACACAGATACGCAGTATTTT,CASSHRTGDYTDTQYF
TRBD1,TRBV4-1,TRBJ1-5,18,NA,TGCGCCAGCAGCCAAGGGGCCGGGACAGGGGGCTTGTGGCAGCCCCAGCATTTT,CASSQGAGTGGLWQPQHF
TRBD1,TRBV7-7,TRBJ2-2,16,NA,TGTGCCAGCAGCCCGCGGACAGGGTCAAACACCGGGGAGCTGTTTTTT,CASSPRTGSNTGELFF